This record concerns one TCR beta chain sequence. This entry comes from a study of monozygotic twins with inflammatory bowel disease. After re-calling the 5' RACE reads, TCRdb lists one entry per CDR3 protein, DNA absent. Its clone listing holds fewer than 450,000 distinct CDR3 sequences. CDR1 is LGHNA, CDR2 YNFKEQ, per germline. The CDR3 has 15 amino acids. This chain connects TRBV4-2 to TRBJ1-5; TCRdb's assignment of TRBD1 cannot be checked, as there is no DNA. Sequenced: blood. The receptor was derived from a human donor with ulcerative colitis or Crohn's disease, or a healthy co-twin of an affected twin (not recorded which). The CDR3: CASSLSDRGNQPQHF.